This TCR beta chain was identified during a study of response to subunit inactivated influenza vaccine. TCRdb passed the RT-PCR reads through MiXCR, listing each CDR3 protein once. The sample yields some 180,000 distinct CDR3 sequences, approximately 8.7% seen once. Broader study findings: With each seasonal influenza vaccination, the authors suggested, few new T cells are recruited.

The table lists this clonotype with many counts. Its antigen is as yet unknown. V lost 5 bases and J 3 bases, leaving 15 bases between the germline ends. CDR1 DFQATT and CDR2 SNEGSKA come from the germline V gene (reference sequence). This CDR3 is 14 amino acids long. The material sequenced was non-naive T cells sorted from PBMCs, taken on the day of vaccination. This clonotype originated in a man in his forties or fifties who received an inactivated influenza vaccine. This chain joins TRBV20-1 and TRBJ2-3, with a tentative D call TRBD2 (5 bases). For the CDR3, the DNA is TGCAGTGCTCCTTCGGGGATAGCGACAGATACGCAGTATTTT. This gives the protein CSAPSGIATDTQYF.